This entry concerns a single TCR beta chain. In the original analysis: Amplification of reference gene primers was used by the study to estimate nucleated cell counts. Only in-frame clones appear in the TCRdb table, and some are missing; sequencing was by immunoSEQ multiplex PCR. Clone size and V and J calls were adopted from that table, with D and trimming inferred from the DNA. Among fewer than 500,000 clones listed, around nine tenths were seen once. This entry belongs to a study of blood T cell repertoires in COVID-19. Study overall: Collection of acute and convalescent COVID-19 samples took place in the United States, Italy and Spain.

The Seattle site enrolled patients during active infection and followed them longitudinally. This TCR was sampled from a man between 18 and 29 years old with COVID-19, enrolled during active disease. The material sequenced was peripheral blood.

The CDR3 DNA sequence: TGTGCCAGCAGCTCCCCGGCAGGGGGCTCAGAAAAACTGTTTTTT. The encoded protein is CASSSPAGGSEKLFF. This sequence joins TRBV5-6 and TRBJ1-4; 8 bases match TRBD1. The trim removed 3 bases at V and 8 bases at J, leaving 9 bases unmatched. Germline V gives CDR1 SGHDT, CDR2 YYEEEE. There are 15 residues in the CDR3.